The entry below gives a single T cell receptor beta chain sequence along with its context. This sample is part of a study of identical twins. TCRdb reprocessed the 5' RACE reads with MiXCR, giving one entry per CDR3 protein. In the table there are 1.5 million or so distinct CDR3 sequences, 32% of which are singletons. CDR1 is MNHEY and CDR2 is SMNVEV in the germline V gene (reference sequence). This CDR3 region has 15 residues. The specimen was cord blood. The clonotype was recovered from a newborn girl in good health. The chain carries TRBV27 and TRBJ2-4; 9 positions match TRBD1. The tail of the sequence fits TRBJ2-7 better, so the J call may be wrong. CDR3 DNA sequence: TGTGCCAGCAGTTGGGGACAGGGTAGCTCCTACGAGCAGTACTTC. This translates into CASSWGQGSSYEQYF.